The rows below give T cell receptor beta chains drawn from one sample of a study of cytomegalovirus exposure and HLA in healthy donors. Sequencing used immunoSEQ multiplex PCR; TCRdb keeps in-frame clones, though not all of them. This table holds about 170,000 clones, 70% to 90% found once. What was sequenced was PBMCs. The receptors shown here come from a man aged 25 to 40 in good health and CMV-seropositive. CDR3s include the opening cysteine and the closing phenylalanine or tryptophan. The D gene is left open where the match is weak. Only part of the rows carry a size: once, few, many, or a class if the clone is expanded.

abundance	j_gene	d_gene	v_gene	CDR3nt	CDR3aa
-	TRBJ2-2	-	TRBV7-9	TGTGCCAGCAGCTTAGCGCAGGTTCACGGGGAGCTGTTTTTT	CASSLAQVHGELFF
-	TRBJ2-5	-	TRBV5-1	TGCGCCAGCAGCGCAACGAGCCAAGAGACCCAGTACTTC	CASSATSQETQYF
-	TRBJ2-2	-	TRBV7-2	TGTGCCAGCAGATCTAGTCTCCTTATAGCCGGGGAGCTGTTTTTT	CASRSSLLIAGELFF
-	TRBJ2-3	-	TRBV19	TGTGCCAGTAGTATCGGACTTCCTAGCACAGATACGCAGTATTTT	CASSIGLPSTDTQYF
-	TRBJ1-3	TRBD1	TRBV7-9	TGTGCCAGCAGCTCCCGACAGGGTAAAGGGAACACCATATATTTT	CASSSRQGKGNTIYF
-	TRBJ2-3	-	TRBV19	TGTGCCAGTAGTCCGAAGTACAGGGATAGCACAGATACGCAGTATTTT	CASSPKYRDSTDTQYF
-	TRBJ2-3	TRBD2	TRBV4-1	TGCGCCAGCAGCCAAGATGGGCGGGAGGGTCTTGGCACAGATACGCAGTATTTT	CASSQDGREGLGTDTQYF
-	TRBJ2-1	TRBD2	TRBV9	TGTGCCAGCAGCGCTAGCGGGACCTCCTACAATGAGCAGTTCTTC	CASSASGTSYNEQFF
-	TRBJ1-1	-	TRBV28	TGTGCCAGCAGTTTACAACAGTATGAAGCTTTCTTT	CASSLQQYEAFF
-	TRBJ1-1	-	TRBV5-8	TGTGCCAGCAGCTTGAATAGGGGGACTGAAGCTTTCTTT	CASSLNRGTEAFF
-	TRBJ2-7	TRBD2	TRBV30	TGTGCCTGGAGTATCGGACTAGCGGGAGACGAGCAGTACTTC	CAWSIGLAGDEQYF
-	TRBJ2-3	TRBD1	TRBV19	TGTGCCAGTAGTACAGCTGGGGGGACAGGGGTTATAGATACGCAGTATTTT	CASSTAGGTGVIDTQYF
-	TRBJ2-3	TRBD1	TRBV13	TGTGCCAGCAGCTTGGGACAGGGCGGTGGCACAGATACGCAGTATTTT	CASSLGQGGGTDTQYF
-	TRBJ1-5	TRBD1	TRBV18	TGTGCCAGCTCGCAACAGGGGTATCAGCCCCAGCATTTT	CASSQQGYQPQHF
few	TRBJ2-7	TRBD1	TRBV6-6	TGTGCCAGCAGCGGGACAGGTTTAGACTACGAGCAGTACTTC	CASSGTGLDYEQYF
-	TRBJ2-3	TRBD1	TRBV5-1	TGCGCCAGCAGCTTGGCGCCGCAGGGGGCCCGCACAGATACGCAGTATTTT	CASSLAPQGARTDTQYF
-	TRBJ2-1	-	TRBV27	TGTGCCAGCAGCTTAGGACTAAGCGAGCAGTTCTTC	CASSLGLSEQFF
-	TRBJ2-7	TRBD2	TRBV4-1	TGCGCCAGCAGCCAAGAGTGGGCGGGAGTTCCACCTTACGAGCAGTACTTC	CASSQEWAGVPPYEQYF